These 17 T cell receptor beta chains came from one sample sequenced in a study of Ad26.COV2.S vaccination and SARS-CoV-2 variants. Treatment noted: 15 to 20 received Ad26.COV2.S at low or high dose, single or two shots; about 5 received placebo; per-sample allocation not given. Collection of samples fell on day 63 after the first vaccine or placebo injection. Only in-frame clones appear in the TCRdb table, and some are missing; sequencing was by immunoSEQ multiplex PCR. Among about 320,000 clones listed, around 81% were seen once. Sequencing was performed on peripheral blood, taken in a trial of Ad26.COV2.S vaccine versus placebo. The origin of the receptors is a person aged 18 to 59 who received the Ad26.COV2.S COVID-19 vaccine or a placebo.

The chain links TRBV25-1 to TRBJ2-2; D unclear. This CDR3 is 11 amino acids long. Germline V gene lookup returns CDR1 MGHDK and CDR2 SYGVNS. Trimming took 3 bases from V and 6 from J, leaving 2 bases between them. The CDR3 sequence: CASSDPGELFF. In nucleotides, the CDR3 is TGTGCCAGCAGTGATCCCGGGGAGCTGTTTTTT.

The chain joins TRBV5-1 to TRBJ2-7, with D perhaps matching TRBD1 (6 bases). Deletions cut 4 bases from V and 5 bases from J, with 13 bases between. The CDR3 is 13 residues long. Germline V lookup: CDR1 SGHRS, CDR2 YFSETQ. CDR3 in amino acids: CASSRDTIDEQYF. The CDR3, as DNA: TGCGCCAGCAGCAGGGACACGATTGACGAGCAGTACTTC.

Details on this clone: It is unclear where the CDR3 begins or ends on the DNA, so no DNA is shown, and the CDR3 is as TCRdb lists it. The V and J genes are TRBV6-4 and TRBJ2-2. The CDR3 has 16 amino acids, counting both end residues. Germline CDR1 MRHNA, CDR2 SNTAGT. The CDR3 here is CASSDSFGAAPGELFF.

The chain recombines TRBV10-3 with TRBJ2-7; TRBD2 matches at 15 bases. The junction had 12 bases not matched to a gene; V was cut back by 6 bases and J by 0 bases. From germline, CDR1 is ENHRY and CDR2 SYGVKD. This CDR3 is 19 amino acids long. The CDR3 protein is CAIRDPGLAGGRNSYEQYF. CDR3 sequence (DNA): TGTGCCATCAGGGATCCGGGACTAGCGGGGGGTCGTAACTCCTACGAGCAGTACTTC.

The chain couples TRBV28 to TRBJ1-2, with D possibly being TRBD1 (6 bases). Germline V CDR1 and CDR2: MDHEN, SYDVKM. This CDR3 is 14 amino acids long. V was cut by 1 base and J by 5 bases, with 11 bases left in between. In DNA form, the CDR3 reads TGTGCCAGCAGTTTATTGGCAGGGGAGTATGGCTACACCTTC. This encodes CASSLLAGEYGYTF.

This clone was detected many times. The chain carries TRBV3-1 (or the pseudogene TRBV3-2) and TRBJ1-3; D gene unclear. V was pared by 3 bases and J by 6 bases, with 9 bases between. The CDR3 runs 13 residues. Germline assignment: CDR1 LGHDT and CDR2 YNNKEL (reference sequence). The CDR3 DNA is TGTGCCAGCAGCCAGGGTGTAGTAAACACCATATATTTT. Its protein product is CASSQGVVNTIYF.

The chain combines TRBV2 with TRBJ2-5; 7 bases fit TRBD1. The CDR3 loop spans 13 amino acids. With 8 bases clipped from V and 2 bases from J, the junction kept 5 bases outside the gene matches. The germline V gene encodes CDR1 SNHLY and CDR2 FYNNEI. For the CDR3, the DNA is TGTGCCAGCGGAGACAGGGTACAAGAGACCCAGTACTTC. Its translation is CASGDRVQETQYF.

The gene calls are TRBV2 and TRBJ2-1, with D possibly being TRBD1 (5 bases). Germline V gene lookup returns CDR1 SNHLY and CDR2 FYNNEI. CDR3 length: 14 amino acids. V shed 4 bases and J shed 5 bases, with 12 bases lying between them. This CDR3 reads CASSVRGPDNEQFF. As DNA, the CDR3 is TGTGCCAGCAGTGTTAGGGGCCCCGACAATGAGCAGTTCTTC.

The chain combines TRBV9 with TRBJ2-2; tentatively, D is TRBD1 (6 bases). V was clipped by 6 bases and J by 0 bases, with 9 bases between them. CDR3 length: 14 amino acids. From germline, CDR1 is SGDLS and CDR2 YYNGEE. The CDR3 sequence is CASTYRANTGELFF. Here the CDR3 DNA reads TGTGCCAGCACCTACAGGGCGAACACCGGGGAGCTGTTTTTT.

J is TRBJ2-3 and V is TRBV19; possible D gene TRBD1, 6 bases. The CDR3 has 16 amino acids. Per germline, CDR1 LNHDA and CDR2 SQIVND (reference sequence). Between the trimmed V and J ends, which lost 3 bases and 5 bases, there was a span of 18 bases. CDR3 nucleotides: TGTGCCAGTAGTATCTTTCTTACTTACAGGGAAGATACGCAGTATTTT. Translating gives CASSIFLTYREDTQYF.

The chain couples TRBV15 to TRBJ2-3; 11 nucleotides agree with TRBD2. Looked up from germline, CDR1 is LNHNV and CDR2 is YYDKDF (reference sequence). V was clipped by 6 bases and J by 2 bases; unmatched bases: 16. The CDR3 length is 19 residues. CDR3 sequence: CATRGSSGGPPQHTDTQYF. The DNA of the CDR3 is TGTGCCACCAGGGGATCTAGCGGGGGGCCTCCCCAACACACAGATACGCAGTATTTT.

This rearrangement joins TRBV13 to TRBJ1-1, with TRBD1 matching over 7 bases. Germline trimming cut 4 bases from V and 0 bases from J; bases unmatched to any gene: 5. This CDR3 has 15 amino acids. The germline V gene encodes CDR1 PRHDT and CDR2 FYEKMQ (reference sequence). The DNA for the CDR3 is TGTGCCAGCAGCTCCCAGACAGGGATGAACACTGAAGCTTTCTTT. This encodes CASSSQTGMNTEAFF.

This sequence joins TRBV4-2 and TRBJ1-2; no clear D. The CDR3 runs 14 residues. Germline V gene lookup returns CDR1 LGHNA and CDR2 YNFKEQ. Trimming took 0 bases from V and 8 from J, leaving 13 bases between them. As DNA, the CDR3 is TGTGCCAGCAGCCAAGATTCCGTTGCCAACGGCTACACCTTC. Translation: CASSQDSVANGYTF.

DNA for the CDR3: TGTGCCAGCGGACAGGGTGGAACCGGGGAGCTGTTTTTT. It translates to CASGQGGTGELFF. The rearrangement joins TRBV6-5 to TRBJ2-2; 8 nucleotides agree with TRBD1. V lost 8 bases and J lost 5; bases outside the gene matches: 4. CDR1 is MNHEY and CDR2 is SVGAGI in the germline V gene. The CDR3 extends over 13 amino acids.

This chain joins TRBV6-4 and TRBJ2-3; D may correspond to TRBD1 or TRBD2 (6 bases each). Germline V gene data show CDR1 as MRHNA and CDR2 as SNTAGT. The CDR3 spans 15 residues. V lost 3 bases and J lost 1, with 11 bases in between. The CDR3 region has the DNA TGTGCCAGCAGTGAAGGGGGGCTAGGCACAGATACGCAGTATTTT. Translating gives CASSEGGLGTDTQYF.

The CDR3 loop reads CASSEVGGGNQPQHF. The CDR3 DNA sequence: TGTGCCAGCAGTGAAGTAGGGGGTGGCAATCAGCCCCAGCATTTT. J is TRBJ1-5 and V is TRBV2; a weak D match, TRBD1 (6 bases). Germline V gene data show CDR1 as SNHLY and CDR2 as FYNNEI. V lost 1 base and J 2 bases, leaving 9 bases between the germline ends. CDR3 length: 15 residues.

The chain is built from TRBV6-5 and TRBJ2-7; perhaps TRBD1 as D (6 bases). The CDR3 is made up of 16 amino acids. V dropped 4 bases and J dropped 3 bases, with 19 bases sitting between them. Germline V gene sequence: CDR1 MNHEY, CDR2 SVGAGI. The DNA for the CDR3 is TGTGCCAGCAGTTCTAAGAGACAGGTTGGGCGCTACGAGCAGTACTTC. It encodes CASSSKRQVGRYEQYF.